Shown below are 15 T cell receptor beta chains from a single sample sequenced in a study of Tregs in tolerant kidney transplant recipients. This table comes from immunoSEQ multiplex PCR, and its TCRdb copy is limited to in-frame clones, with some not included. The sample totals under 40,000 clones. The specimen was CD8+ T cells from blood, collected before the transplant. The receptor source for this set is a human donor who received a combined kidney and bone marrow transplant.

About this clone: From the germline J gene comes the end of the CDR3, since the read stops 3 residues before it. The chain has TRBV10-3 and TRBJ2-3, with D possibly matching TRBD2 (6 bases). The germline V gene encodes CDR1 ENHRY and CDR2 SYGVKD. The CDR3 has 12 amino acids. Trimming left V 4 bases short and J 7 bases short, with 9 bases between. Here the CDR3 reads CAISGLGNTQYF. The sequenced part of the CDR3 DNA is TGTGCCATCAGTGGACTAGGGAATACG.

Concerning this clone: Read data end 3 residues before the CDR3 end; the end is taken from the germline J gene. This sequence joins TRBV29-1 and TRBJ2-7, with 7 bases identical to TRBD1. The CDR3 sequence is 15 residues long. V lost 7 bases to trimming and J lost 1 base; unmatched junction nucleotides: 13. Germline V gene lookup returns CDR1 SQVTM and CDR2 ANQGSEA. Partial CDR3 DNA: TGCAGCGGGCTGTTGGGGACAGCCTTTTCCTACGAG. Its translation: CSGLLGTAFSYE. The CDR3 in its entirety is CSGLLGTAFSYEQYF.

On this clone: The CDR3 goes on 3 residues after the read ends, and that part is filled in from the germline J gene. V gene TRBV20-1 combines with J gene TRBJ2-1; TRBD2 matches 10 bases. Looked up from germline, CDR1 is DFQATT and CDR2 is SNEGSKA (reference sequence). V shed 6 bases, J shed 4 bases, and the junction held 12 bases outside the gene matches. The CDR3 consists of 16 residues. Here the CDR3 reads CSAPGLAVDEYNEQFF. CDR3 bases read: TGCAGTGCCCCAGGACTAGCGGTGGATGAATACAATGAG.

Note on this clone: The CDR3 is cut off 3 residues early in the read; its end comes from the germline J gene. The rearrangement uses TRBV11-3 and TRBJ2-7; no firm D call. CDR3 length: 13 residues. V was pared by 2 bases and J by 3 bases, with 8 bases between. Germline values: CDR1 SGHNT, CDR2 YENEEA. The CDR3 reads CASSLSLNYEQYF. CDR3 DNA (partial): TGTGCCAGCAGCTTAAGCCTCAACTACGAG.

CDR3 DNA (partial): TGCGCCAGCAGCTCGACAGGGCCCTCCTACGAG. It codes for CASSSTGPSYE. The CDR3 in its entirety is CASSSTGPSYEQYF. The genes are TRBV5-1 and TRBJ2-7; 7 positions agree with TRBD1. The observed sequence ends 3 residues before the CDR3 terminus, with the missing tail filled in from the germline J gene. J gave up 0 bases and V 3 bases, and 3 bases lay outside the gene matches. CDR1 is SGHRS and CDR2 is YFSETQ in the germline V gene. This CDR3 region has 14 residues.

Points on this clone: The CDR3 is cut off 3 residues early in the read; its end comes from the germline J gene. V and J are TRBV5-1 and TRBJ2-7; 7 positions match TRBD2. The CDR3 extends over 14 amino acids. The germline V gene has CDR1 SGHRS and CDR2 YFSETQ. Losses at the gene ends were 4 bases for V and 2 bases for J; bases not matched to a gene: 6. This CDR3 is CASSAAGLPYEQYF. The CDR3 DNA, read in part, is TGCGCCAGCAGCGCCGCGGGACTACCCTACGAG.

In regard to this clone: The CDR3 end is not reached by the read, which stops 3 residues before it; the germline J gene fills it in. V is TRBV19 and J is TRBJ2-7, with TRBD1 matching 9 bases. Germline CDR1 is LNHDA and CDR2 is SQIVND (reference sequence). The junction had 3 bases not matched to a gene; V was cut back by 3 bases and J by 3 bases. The CDR3 sequence is 14 residues long. The CDR3: CASSITGGGYEQYF. The CDR3 bases that were read are TGTGCCAGTAGTATTACAGGGGGCGGCTACGAG.

Of note for this clone: The observed sequence ends 3 residues before the CDR3 terminus, with the missing tail filled in from the germline J gene. The genes are TRBV20-1 and TRBJ2-7; 10 bases are shared with TRBD2. CDR1 and CDR2 (germline): DFQATT, SNEGSKA (reference sequence). J lost 6 bases, V lost 2 bases, and 10 bases had no gene match. The length of the CDR3 is 15 residues. This CDR3 is CSARNLAGETSEQYF. CDR3 bases read: TGCAGTGCTAGAAACCTAGCGGGAGAGACCTCCGAG.

Remarks on this clone: The read comes to an end 3 residues before the CDR3 does, leaving the germline J gene to fill in the end. This chain connects TRBV19 to TRBJ2-1; TRBD2 agrees at 10 bases. Germline values: CDR1 LNHDA, CDR2 SQIVND (reference sequence). Germline trimming cut 3 bases from V and 6 bases from J; bases unmatched to any gene: 5. CDR3 size: 15 residues. The chain's CDR3 is CASSMMTSGFNEQFF. CDR3 bases read: TGTGCCAGTAGTATGATGACTAGCGGGTTCAATGAG.

Note on this clone: The read gets to within 3 residues of the CDR3 end, and the germline J gene fills in the rest. The chain is built from TRBV29-1 and TRBJ1-1; 7 bases agree with TRBD1. This CDR3 is 13 amino acids long. V gave up 7 bases and J gave up 0 bases; unmatched junction bases: 5. CDR1 and CDR2 from the germline V gene are SQVTM and ANQGSEA. The CDR3 sequence is CSAGQAMNTEAFF. The DNA read from the CDR3 is TGCAGCGCCGGACAGGCAATGAACACTGAA.

Note on this clone: Read data end 3 residues before the CDR3 end; the end is taken from the germline J gene. J is TRBJ2-7 and V is TRBV20-1, with D possibly TRBD2 on 5 matching bases. Germline CDR1 and CDR2: DFQATT and SNEGSKA (reference sequence). This CDR3 comprises 14 residues. V was clipped by 0 bases and J by 5 bases, with 14 bases between them. This chain's CDR3 is CSARDLALFHEQYF. CDR3 DNA, as far as it was read: TGCAGTGCTAGAGACCTAGCTCTATTTCACGAG.

As regards this clone: The CDR3 goes on 3 residues after the read ends, and that part is filled in from the germline J gene. This chain uses TRBV20-1 with TRBJ2-2, with 7 nucleotides matching TRBD1. V was pared by 3 bases and J by 5 bases, with 6 bases of the junction left unmatched. From germline, CDR1 is DFQATT and CDR2 SNEGSKA (reference sequence). The CDR3 has 14 amino acids. The CDR3 DNA, read in part, is TGCAGTGCTAGCGACAGGGTAAAAACCGGGGAG. Protein sequence: CSASDRVKTGE. From start to end, the CDR3 is CSASDRVKTGELFF.

Turning to this clone: The read is 3 residues too short to cover the CDR3 end, so that end is filled in from the germline J gene. J is TRBJ2-5 and V is TRBV10-3, with TRBD1 matching 7 bases. The junction had 6 bases not matched to a gene; V was cut back by 3 bases and J by 2 bases. CDR3 length: 15 residues. The germline V gene has CDR1 ENHRY and CDR2 SYGVKD. CDR3 sequence: CAISDGQDYQETQYF. Incomplete CDR3 DNA: TGTGCCATCAGTGATGGACAGGATTATCAAGAGACC.

About this clone: The read gets to within 3 residues of the CDR3 end, and the germline J gene fills in the rest. The chain couples TRBV20-1 to TRBJ2-5, with a weak D call TRBD1 (6 bases). The length of the CDR3 is 12 residues. CDR1 and CDR2 from the germline V gene are DFQATT and SNEGSKA (reference sequence). V was trimmed by 7 bases and J by 3 bases, leaving 12 bases between them. CDR3: CSVLDSKETQYF. CDR3 bases read: TGCAGTGTCCTGGACAGCAAAGAGACC.

On this clone itself: The read gets to within 3 residues of the CDR3 end, and the germline J gene fills in the rest. The rearrangement joins TRBV7-9 to TRBJ1-1; D is possibly TRBD1 (5 bases). V lost 1 base to trimming and J lost 2 bases, with 8 bases between them. The germline V gene encodes CDR1 SEHNR and CDR2 FQNEAQ (reference sequence). The CDR3 runs to 14 residues. The covered CDR3 bases are TGTGCCAGCAGCTTAGGGGGGGGTAACACTGAA. Translated, it gives CASSLGGGNTE. The whole CDR3 region reads CASSLGGGNTEAFF.